The next 15 T cell receptor beta chains were all read from a single sample in a study of tumor-infiltrating lymphocytes in primary liver carcinoma. The template, about 540 ng total RNA, yielded TCR beta cDNA made with a constant-region primer. It was through three nested multiplex PCR rounds of slightly modified ARM-PCR that TCR beta libraries arose. The opening two PCR rounds, approximately 10 cycles each, paired TRBV1-TRBV30 forward primers with a C-beta reverse primer. Via MiXCR, TCRdb re-called the multiplex PCR reads, giving one row per CDR3 protein. The sample comprises 180,000 or so distinct CDR3 sequences, over 45% of which are singletons, and approximately 67% rests with the top ten. Germline DNA was also extracted, and blood RNA was taken from unsorted whole blood. The sequenced sample was peripheral blood. The receptors come from a man aged 35 to 55 with primary liver carcinoma and hepatitis B virus infection.

This clonotype was recorded many times. The rearrangement links TRBV11-2 to TRBJ2-3, with a weak D call TRBD1 (6 bases). CDR1 and CDR2 from the germline V gene are SGHAT and FQNNGV. The germline V and J ends were trimmed by 4 bases and 4 bases, with 18 bases remaining between them. The CDR3 has 16 amino acids. The DNA of the CDR3 is TGTGCCAGCAGCTACGCCGGAGTCAGGGGACCAGATACGCAGTATTTT. This codes for CASSYAGVRGPDTQYF.

The chain carries TRBV10-3 and TRBJ2-1, with a weak D call TRBD2 (6 bases). Per the germline V gene, CDR1 is ENHRY and CDR2 is SYGVKD. The CDR3 has 18 residues. V was shortened by 0 bases and J by 0 bases, with 15 bases between the two germline ends. The CDR3 sequence: CAISESGGTVSSYNEQFF. In nucleotides, the CDR3 is TGTGCCATCAGTGAGTCAGGCGGGACGGTTAGCTCCTACAATGAGCAGTTCTTC.

The V call is TRBV19, the J call TRBJ2-1, with a tentative D call TRBD2 (5 bases). V was clipped by 3 bases and J by 5 bases, with 14 bases between them. The length of the CDR3 is 15 residues. Per germline, CDR1 LNHDA and CDR2 SQIVND (reference sequence). CDR3 in DNA: TGTGCCAGTAGTATCCCAACCGGGATCAACAATGAGCAGTTCTTC. It specifies CASSIPTGINNEQFF.

This clonotype was detected ten times or more. This chain links TRBV6-6 with TRBJ2-2; maybe TRBD2 (6 bases). Looked up from germline, CDR1 is MNHNY and CDR2 is SVGAGI (reference sequence). This CDR3 spans 14 amino acids. V lost 4 bases and J 5 bases, leaving 11 bases between the germline ends. The CDR3, as DNA: TGTGCCAGCAGTTCCGGACTACTTACCGGGGAGCTGTTTTTT. It translates to CASSSGLLTGELFF.

This rearrangement joins TRBV6-5 to TRBJ2-2; 7 nucleotides align to TRBD1. The germline gives CDR1 MNHEY, CDR2 SVGAGI. V shed 6 bases, J shed 4 bases, and the junction held 2 bases outside the gene matches. This CDR3 is 13 amino acids long. The CDR3 coding sequence is TGTGCCAGCAGGACAGGGTCCACCGGGGAGCTGTTTTTT. This encodes CASRTGSTGELFF.

Only a few counts were recorded for this clonotype. V and J are TRBV6-1 and TRBJ2-7; TRBD2 matches 9 bases. V trimming: 10 bases; J trimming: 2 bases; junction bases outside the gene matches: 6. The CDR3 covers 13 residues. Germline CDR1 reads MNHNS; CDR2 reads SASEGT. CDR3 in amino acids: CATGTSLTYEQYF. Here the CDR3 DNA reads TGTGCCACCGGGACTAGCCTCACCTACGAGCAGTACTTC.

This clonotype has a single count. The junction shows a germline mismatch at one end, possibly a read error. V usage is TRBV29-1 and J usage is TRBJ2-2; tentative D call: TRBD2 (5 bases). This CDR3 contains 13 residues. Germline V CDR1 and CDR2: SQVTM, ANQGSEA. The CDR3 DNA follows: TGCAGCGTTGAACGGTTAGGCACCGGGGAGCTGTCTTTT. Translated: CSVERLGTGELSF.

The rearrangement joins TRBV11-2 to TRBJ1-2, with a weak D call TRBD1 (5 bases). Between the trimmed V and J ends, which lost 8 bases and 5 bases, there was a span of 15 bases. This CDR3 comprises 13 residues. Looked up from germline, CDR1 is SGHAT and CDR2 is FQNNGV. CDR3 loop: CASGLEGNYGYTF. CDR3 coding DNA: TGTGCCAGCGGATTAGAGGGGAATTATGGCTACACCTTC.

As for this clonotype: A much larger clone lies a single base off, so this may be a read error. The gene calls are TRBV11-2 and TRBJ2-1; D is possibly TRBD2 (6 bases). The CDR3 covers 15 residues. The V gene lost 4 bases and the J gene lost 5 bases, with 15 bases spanning the gap. The V gene's germline CDR1 is SGHAT and CDR2 FQNNGV. CDR3 nucleotide sequence: TGTGCCAGCAGCTCCCTCGCGGGAATGCACAATGAGCAGTTCTTC. Its translation is CASSSLAGMHNEQFF.

In the case of this clonotype: Just one base apart from a much larger clone, this may be a read error. The rearrangement links TRBV11-2 to TRBJ1-5; D remains unclear. Germline V gene data show CDR1 as SGHAT and CDR2 as FQNNGV. The CDR3 covers 13 residues. CDR3 sequence reads: CASNLGKGQPQHF. In nucleotides, the CDR3 is TGTGCCAGCAACTTAGGAAAGGGTCAGCCCCAGCATTTT.

The chain combines TRBV24-1 with TRBJ2-7; 7 positions agree with TRBD1. The germline gives CDR1 KGHDR, CDR2 SFDVKD. V shed 4 bases and J 3 bases; nucleotides not matched to a gene: 14. The CDR3 consists of 17 residues. The CDR3 sequence: CATSDPPWRQGHYEQYF. Written as DNA, the CDR3 is TGTGCCACCAGTGACCCCCCTTGGAGACAGGGCCACTACGAGCAGTACTTC.

The CDR3 bases are TGTGCCAGCAGTAGGAGGGAGACCCTCTCTGGGGCCAACGTCCTGACTTTC. Its protein is CASSRRETLSGANVLTF. The chain combines TRBV6-5 with TRBJ2-6; tentatively, D is TRBD2 (6 bases). The CDR3 covers 17 residues. The V gene lost 5 bases and the J gene lost 0 bases, with 14 bases spanning the gap. Looked up from germline, CDR1 is MNHEY and CDR2 is SVGAGI.

This chain connects TRBV10-3 to TRBJ2-3; 8 bases align to TRBD2. The CDR3 consists of 12 residues. Germline V gene sequence: CDR1 ENHRY, CDR2 SYGVKD. After removal of 11 bases from V and 1 base from J, the junction contained 2 bases not matched to a gene. The CDR3: CASGGGTDTQYF. DNA of the CDR3: TGTGCCTCCGGGGGGGGCACAGATACGCAGTATTTT.

Remarks on this clonotype: The junction does not match germline at one end; this may be a read error. The V call is TRBV6-5, the J call TRBJ1-6; D perhaps matches TRBD1 (5 bases). Germline CDR1 and CDR2: MNHEY and SVGAGI. This CDR3 comprises 17 residues. In nucleotides, the CDR3 is TGTGCCAGCTGTTACTCAGGCGGTGGGGGGATTCTTTCACCCCTCCACTTT. This codes for CASCYSGGGGILSPLHF.

Ten or more counts support this clonotype. J is TRBJ2-5 and V is TRBV11-2; D is unresolved. The CDR3 is 15 residues long. V lost 1 base, J lost 5 bases, and 14 bases lay in between. The germline V gene encodes CDR1 SGHAT and CDR2 FQNNGV. The CDR3 sequence: CASSLAVGAWETQYF. CDR3 DNA sequence: TGTGCCAGCAGCTTAGCCGTGGGTGCTTGGGAGACCCAGTACTTC.